One T cell receptor beta chain is described in this entry. Its matching antigen is unknown. The sample is drawn from a study of cytomegalovirus exposure and HLA in healthy donors. Whole-study results and caveats: From TCR beta sequences, most subjects' HLA-A and HLA-B alleles were reportedly predicted accurately. A likely sequencing artifact accounted for one observed cluster of highly shared sequence variants.

Germline CDR1 and CDR2: SGHTA and FQGNSA. J lost 1 base, V lost 5 bases, and 11 bases had no gene match. This CDR3 has 16 amino acids. Primers for the PCR totalled 60 Vbeta and 13 Jbeta. Method: immunoSEQ multiplex PCR; TCRdb's copy keeps in-frame clones and lacks some. The repertoire consists of about 69,000 clones, with about 75% occurring once and the leading ten covering 3% to 3.5%. When sampled, the donors appeared nominally healthy, though they likely had unrecorded immune exposures. The chain is built from TRBV7-2 and TRBJ2-7; TRBD2 matches 7 bases. Sequencing used PBMCs. This TCR derives from a man between 18 and 29 years old in good health and CMV-seronegative. The chain's CDR3 is CASSAGTTIASYEQYF. CDR3 nucleotide sequence: TGTGCCAGCAGCGCCGGGACTACTATCGCGTCCTACGAGCAGTACTTC.